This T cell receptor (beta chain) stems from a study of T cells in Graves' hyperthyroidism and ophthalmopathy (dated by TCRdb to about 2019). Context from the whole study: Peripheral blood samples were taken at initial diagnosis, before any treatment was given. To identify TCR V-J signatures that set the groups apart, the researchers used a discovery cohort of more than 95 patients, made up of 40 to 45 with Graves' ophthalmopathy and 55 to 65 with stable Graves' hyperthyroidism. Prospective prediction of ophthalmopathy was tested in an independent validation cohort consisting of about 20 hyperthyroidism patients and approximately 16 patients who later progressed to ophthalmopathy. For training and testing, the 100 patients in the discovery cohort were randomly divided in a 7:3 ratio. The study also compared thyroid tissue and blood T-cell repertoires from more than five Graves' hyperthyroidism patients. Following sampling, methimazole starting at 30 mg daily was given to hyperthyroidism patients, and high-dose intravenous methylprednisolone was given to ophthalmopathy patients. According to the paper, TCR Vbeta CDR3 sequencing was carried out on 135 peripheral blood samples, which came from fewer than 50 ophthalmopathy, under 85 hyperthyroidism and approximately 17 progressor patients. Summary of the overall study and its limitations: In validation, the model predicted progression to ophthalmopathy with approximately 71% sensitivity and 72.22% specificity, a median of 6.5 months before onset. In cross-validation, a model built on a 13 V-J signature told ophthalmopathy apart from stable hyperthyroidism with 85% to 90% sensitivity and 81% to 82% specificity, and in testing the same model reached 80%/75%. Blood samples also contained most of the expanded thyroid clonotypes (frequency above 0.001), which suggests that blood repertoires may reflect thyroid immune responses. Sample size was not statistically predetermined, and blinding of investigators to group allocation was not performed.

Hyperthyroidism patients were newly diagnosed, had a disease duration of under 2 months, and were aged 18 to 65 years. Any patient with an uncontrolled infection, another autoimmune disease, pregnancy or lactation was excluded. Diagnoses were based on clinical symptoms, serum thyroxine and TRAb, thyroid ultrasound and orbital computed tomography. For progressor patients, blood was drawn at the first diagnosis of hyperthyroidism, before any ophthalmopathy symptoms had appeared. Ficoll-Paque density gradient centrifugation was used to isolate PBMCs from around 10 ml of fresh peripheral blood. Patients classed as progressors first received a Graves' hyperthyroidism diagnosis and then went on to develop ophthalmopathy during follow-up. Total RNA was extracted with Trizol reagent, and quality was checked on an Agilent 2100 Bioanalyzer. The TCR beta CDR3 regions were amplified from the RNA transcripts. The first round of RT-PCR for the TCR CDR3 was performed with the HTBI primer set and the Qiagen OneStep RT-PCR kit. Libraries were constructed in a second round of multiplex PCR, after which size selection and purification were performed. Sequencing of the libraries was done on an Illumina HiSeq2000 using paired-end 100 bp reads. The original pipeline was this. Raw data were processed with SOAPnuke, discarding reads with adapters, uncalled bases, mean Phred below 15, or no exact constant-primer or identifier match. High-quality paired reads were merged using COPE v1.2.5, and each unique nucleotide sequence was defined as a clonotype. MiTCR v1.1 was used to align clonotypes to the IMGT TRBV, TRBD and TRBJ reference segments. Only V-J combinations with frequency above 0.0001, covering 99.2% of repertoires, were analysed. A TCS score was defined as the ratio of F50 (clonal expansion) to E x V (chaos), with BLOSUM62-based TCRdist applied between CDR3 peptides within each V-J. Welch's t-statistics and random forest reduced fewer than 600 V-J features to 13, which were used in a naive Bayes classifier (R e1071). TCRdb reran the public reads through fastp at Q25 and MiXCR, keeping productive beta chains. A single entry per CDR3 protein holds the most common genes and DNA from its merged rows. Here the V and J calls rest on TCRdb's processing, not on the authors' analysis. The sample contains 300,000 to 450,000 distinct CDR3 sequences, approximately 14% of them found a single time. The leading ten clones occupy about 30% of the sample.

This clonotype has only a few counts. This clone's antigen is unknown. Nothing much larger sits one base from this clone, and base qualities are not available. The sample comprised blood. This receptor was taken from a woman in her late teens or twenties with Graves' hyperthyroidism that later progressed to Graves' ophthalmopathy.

The DNA sequence is TGCAGTGCTAGATCCCAGGGTTGGGACACTGAAGCTTTCTTT. Translated, it gives CSARSQGWDTEAFF. This chain joins TRBV20-1 to TRBJ1-1; TRBD1 is possibly the D segment (5 matching bases). The CDR3, cysteine through phenylalanine, is 14 amino acids long. Only CDR3 DNA remains: 42 bases, in frame from the first base. The V end loses 2 bases and the J end loses 3 bases, and a stretch of 13 bases separates them. CDR1 and CDR2 are drawn from the germline V gene (reference sequence): DFQATT, SNEGSKA.